This T cell receptor (beta chain) was identified in a study of CD8 T cells in ankylosing spondylitis. Points from the study as a whole: In ankylosing spondylitis blood, a motif of roughly 8 highly homologous TCR beta variants appeared characteristic. There was reportedly significant enrichment of clones that were disease-linked in matched ankylosing spondylitis synovial fluid. Some motif variants were previously reported in reactive arthritis synovial fluid and blood.

Germline values: CDR1 SGHRS, CDR2 YFSETQ. This CDR3 is built from 17 residues. Quantitative molecular-barcoded 5'-RACE generated the TCR beta libraries. TCRdb analysed the 5' RACE reads with MiXCR anew, one entry per CDR3 protein. The repertoire holds approximately 540,000 distinct CDR3 sequences, with 9.5% to 15% as singletons. Remarks on this clonotype: The antigen remains undetermined.

The TCR sequence derives from a male donor with ankylosing spondylitis. Source material: blood, either unsorted or a sorted T cell fraction (not recorded which). This chain links TRBV5-1 with TRBJ2-3; 9 bases fit TRBD2. CDR3 loop: CACRASQAGGATDTQYF. The CDR3 DNA reads TGCGCATGCAGGGCATCTCAAGCGGGAGGTGCCACAGATACGCAGTATTTT.